This T cell receptor (beta chain) comes out of a study of neurological immune-mediated disorders. With regard to this clonotype: Its specificity is not known.

Notes on the study in general: Phylogenetic grouping placed 18 of 34 multiple sclerosis patients' repertoires in one related-CDR3 cluster, a possible signature.

MiXCR was run by TCRdb on the 5' RACE reads, yielding one entry per CDR3 protein. The profile covers 66,000 or so distinct CDR3 sequences, with 4% to 6% appearing a single time and approximately 2.6% taken by the ten largest. Specimen: PBMCs. This receptor was obtained from a woman aged 25 to 39 with multiple sclerosis.

CDR3 coding DNA: TGTGCCAGCAGCCCCGCTTTTGGGGCGGGGGGACAAGAGACCCAGTACTTC. It is translated as CASSPAFGAGGQETQYF. The rearrangement joins TRBV7-8 to TRBJ2-5; 8 bases line up with TRBD2. J gave up 2 bases and V 5 bases, and 13 bases lay outside the gene matches. The CDR3 runs to 17 residues. Germline V gives CDR1 SGHVS, CDR2 FQNEAQ.